This passage covers 9 T cell receptor beta chains from one sample sequenced in a study of OX40 agonist ivuxolimab in advanced cancers. Repertoires were generated with immunoSEQ multiplex PCR, while TCRdb's copy carries only in-frame clones and drops some. The table includes under 95,000 clones, about 89% detected once. Sequencing was performed on CD4+ or CD8+ T cells sorted from blood, taken in a trial of the OX40 agonist ivuxolimab. These TCRs come from an adult with an advanced solid tumor such as melanoma, head and neck, liver or kidney cancer.

The rearrangement links TRBV7-4 to TRBJ2-5; either TRBD1 or TRBD2 may supply D (5 bases each). The assigned J gene may be wrong: the sequence end matches TRBJ2-7 better. This CDR3 spans 15 amino acids. From germline, CDR1 is SGHVT and CDR2 SQSDAQ. The CDR3: CASSFGHGTTYEQYF. CDR3 nucleotides: TGTGCCAGCAGCTTCGGGCACGGGACGACCTACGAGCAGTACTTC.

The chain joins TRBV7-3 to TRBJ2-6; D gene uncertain. The V end was cut by 5 bases, the J end by 1 base, with 9 bases between. Germline loops: CDR1 SGHTA, CDR2 FQGTGA. The CDR3 totals 15 residues. The CDR3 is CASSPNFSGANVLTF. CDR3 DNA: TGTGCCAGCAGCCCTAACTTTTCTGGGGCCAACGTCCTGACTTTC. The entire variable domain, with the rest obtained from reference TRBV7-3 and TRBJ2-6, is as follows: GAGVSQTPSNKVTEKGKYVELRCDPISGHTALYWYRQSLGQGPEFLIYFQGTGAADDSGLPNDRFFAVRPEGSVSTLKIQRTERGDSAVYLCASSPNFSGANVLTFGAGSRLTVL.

A word on this clone: An end of the junction differs from the germline gene, which may be a read error. This rearrangement joins TRBV7-7 to TRBJ2-1, with TRBD2 matching 11 bases. This CDR3 has 15 residues. CDR1 SSHAT and CDR2 FNYEAQ come from the germline V gene (reference sequence). DNA for the CDR3: TGTGCTAGCAGCTTAGATGGACTAGCGGGCAATGAGCAGTTCTTC. Protein: CASSLDGLAGNEQFF.

V and J are TRBV7-8 and TRBJ1-1; D is uncertain. The germline V gene has CDR1 SGHVS and CDR2 FQNEAQ. Trimming removed 7 bases from V and 8 bases from J, with 23 bases in between. The CDR3 runs to 15 residues. CDR3 residues: CASTRGPGSSTEAFF. The CDR3 coding sequence is TGTGCCAGCACGCGCGGGCCAGGAAGTTCCACGGAAGCTTTCTTT.

V and J are TRBV4-1 and TRBJ2-1; D is undetermined. V dropped 4 bases and J dropped 5 bases, with 9 bases sitting between them. Germline V CDR1 and CDR2: MGHRA, YSYEKL. The CDR3 loop spans 13 amino acids. The CDR3 DNA reads TGCGCCAGCAGCCTGACTGGGGACAATGAGCAGTTCTTC. The encoded protein is CASSLTGDNEQFF.

This clone was observed a few times. This rearrangement joins TRBV6-5 to TRBJ2-1; TRBD2 matches 7 bases. The V gene's germline CDR1 is MNHEY and CDR2 SVGAGI. The J segment lost 6 bases and the V segment lost 0 bases, leaving 8 bases of the junction unmatched. The CDR3 covers 16 residues. The CDR3 DNA follows: TGTGCCAGCAGTTACTCCGGCGGGAGATATACCAATGAGCAGTTCTTC. It yields the protein CASSYSGGRYTNEQFF.

The J gene is TRBJ2-1, the V gene TRBV11-3; 11 bases match TRBD2. Germline V gene sequence: CDR1 SGHNT, CDR2 YENEEA. The CDR3 consists of 15 residues. J lost 6 bases, V lost 7 bases, and 8 bases had no gene match. As DNA, the CDR3 is TGTGCCAGCAAGAAACTAGCGGGAGCAAGCAATGAGCAGTTCTTC. The encoded protein is CASKKLAGASNEQFF.

The chain couples TRBV6-6 to TRBJ1-2; possible D gene TRBD1, 6 bases. Germline loops: CDR1 MNHNY, CDR2 SVGAGI (reference sequence). Deletions cut 7 bases from V and 1 base from J, with 16 bases between. The CDR3 totals 15 residues. CDR3 DNA: TGTGCCAGCACCCAAACGGGGGGCGGTAACTATGGCTACACCTTC. It translates to CASTQTGGGNYGYTF.

The rearrangement links TRBV5-1 to TRBJ2-7; 9 nucleotides match TRBD1. Germline V gives CDR1 SGHRS, CDR2 YFSETQ. The CDR3 is 14 residues long. Trimming at V came to 3 bases and at J to 2 bases, leaving 3 bases not matched to a gene. The chain's CDR3 is CASSWGTGTYEQYF. The CDR3 DNA reads as TGCGCCAGCAGCTGGGGGACAGGGACCTACGAGCAGTACTTC.